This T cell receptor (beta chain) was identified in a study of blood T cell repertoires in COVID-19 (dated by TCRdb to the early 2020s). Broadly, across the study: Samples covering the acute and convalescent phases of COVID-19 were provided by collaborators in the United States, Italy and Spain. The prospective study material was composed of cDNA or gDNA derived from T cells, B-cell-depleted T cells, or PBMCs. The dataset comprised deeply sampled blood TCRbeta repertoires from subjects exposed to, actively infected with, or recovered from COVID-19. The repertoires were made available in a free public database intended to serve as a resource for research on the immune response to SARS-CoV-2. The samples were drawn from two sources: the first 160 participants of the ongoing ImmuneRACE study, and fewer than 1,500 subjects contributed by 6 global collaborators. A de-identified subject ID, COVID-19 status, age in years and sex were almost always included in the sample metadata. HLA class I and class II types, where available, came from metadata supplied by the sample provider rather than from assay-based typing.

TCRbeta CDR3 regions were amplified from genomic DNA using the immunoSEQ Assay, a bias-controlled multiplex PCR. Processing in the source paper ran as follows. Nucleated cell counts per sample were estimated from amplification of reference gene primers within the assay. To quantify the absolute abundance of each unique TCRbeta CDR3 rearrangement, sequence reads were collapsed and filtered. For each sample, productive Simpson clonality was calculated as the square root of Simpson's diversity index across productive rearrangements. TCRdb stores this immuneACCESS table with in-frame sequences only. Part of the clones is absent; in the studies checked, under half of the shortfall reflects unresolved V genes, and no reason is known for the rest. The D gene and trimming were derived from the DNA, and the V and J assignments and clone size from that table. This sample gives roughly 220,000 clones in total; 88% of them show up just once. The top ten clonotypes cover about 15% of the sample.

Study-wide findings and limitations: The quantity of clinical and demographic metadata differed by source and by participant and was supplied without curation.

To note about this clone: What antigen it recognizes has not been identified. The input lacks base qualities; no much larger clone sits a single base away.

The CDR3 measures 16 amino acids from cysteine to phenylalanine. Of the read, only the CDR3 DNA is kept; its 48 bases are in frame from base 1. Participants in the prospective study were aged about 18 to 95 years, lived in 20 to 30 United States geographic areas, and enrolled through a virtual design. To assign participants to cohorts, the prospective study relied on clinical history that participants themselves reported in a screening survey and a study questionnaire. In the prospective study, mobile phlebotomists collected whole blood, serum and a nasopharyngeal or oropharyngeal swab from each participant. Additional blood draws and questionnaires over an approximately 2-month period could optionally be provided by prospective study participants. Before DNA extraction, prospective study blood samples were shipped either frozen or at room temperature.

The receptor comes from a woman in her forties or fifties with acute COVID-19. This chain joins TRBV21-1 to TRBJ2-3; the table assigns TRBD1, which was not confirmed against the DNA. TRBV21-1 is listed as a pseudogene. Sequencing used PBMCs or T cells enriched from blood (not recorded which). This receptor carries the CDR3 CASSKKQGVSTDTQYF. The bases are TGTGCCAGCAGCAAAAAGCAGGGGGTTAGCACAGATACGCAGTATTTT.